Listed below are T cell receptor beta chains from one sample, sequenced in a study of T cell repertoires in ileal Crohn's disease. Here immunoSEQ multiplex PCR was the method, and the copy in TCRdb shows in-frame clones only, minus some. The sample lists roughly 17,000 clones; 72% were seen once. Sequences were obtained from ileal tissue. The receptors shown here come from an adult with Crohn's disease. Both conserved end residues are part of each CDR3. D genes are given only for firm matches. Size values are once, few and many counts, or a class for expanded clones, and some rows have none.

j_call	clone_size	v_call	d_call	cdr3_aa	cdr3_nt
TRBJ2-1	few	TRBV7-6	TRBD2	CASSRETRTSGGANEQFF	TGTGCCAGCAGCCGCGAGACTAGGACTAGCGGGGGGGCAAATGAGCAGTTCTTC
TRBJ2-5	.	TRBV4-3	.	CASSQARAGTATQYF	TGCGCCAGCAGCCAAGCTAGGGCGGGGACAGCTACCCAGTACTTC
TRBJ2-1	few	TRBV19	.	CASSIAGLGNNEQFF	TGTGCCAGTAGTATAGCGGGATTGGGGAACAATGAGCAGTTCTTC
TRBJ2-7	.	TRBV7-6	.	CASSLVPGKNYEQYF	TGTGCCAGCAGCTTAGTGCCGGGTAAAAACTACGAGCAGTACTTC
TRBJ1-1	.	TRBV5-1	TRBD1	CASSWGDRGETEAFF	TGCGCCAGCAGCTGGGGGGACAGGGGAGAGACTGAAGCTTTCTTT
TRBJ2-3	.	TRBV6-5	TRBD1	CASRRQGRPDTQYF	TGTGCCAGCAGGAGACAGGGTAGGCCAGATACGCAGTATTTT
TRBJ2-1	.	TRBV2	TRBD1	CASRGGRRDEQFF	TGTGCCAGCAGAGGGGGCCGGCGGGATGAGCAGTTCTTC
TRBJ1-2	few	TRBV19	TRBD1	CASSPSLDRALGNYGYTF	TGTGCCAGTAGCCCCTCCCTGGACAGGGCGTTAGGGAACTATGGCTACACCTTC
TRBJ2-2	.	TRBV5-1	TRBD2	CASSPGTSGGTGELFF	TGCGCCAGCAGCCCTGGGACTAGCGGGGGGACCGGGGAGCTGTTTTTT
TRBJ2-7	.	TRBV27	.	CASSLSRQATEQYF	TGTGCCAGCAGTTTAAGTCGACAGGCTACGGAGCAGTACTTC
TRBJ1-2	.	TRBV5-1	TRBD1	CASSQTGTGADGYTF	TGCGCCAGCAGCCAGACGGGGACAGGAGCGGATGGCTACACCTTC
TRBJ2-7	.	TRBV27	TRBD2	CASSFSGTPSYEQYF	TGTGCCAGCAGCTTTAGCGGGACTCCCTCCTACGAGCAGTACTTC
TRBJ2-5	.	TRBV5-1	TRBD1	CASKTGVVETQYF	TGCGCCAGCAAGACAGGGGTTGTGGAGACCCAGTACTTC
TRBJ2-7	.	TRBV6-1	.	CASSEASGQTDYEQYF	TGTGCCAGCAGTGAAGCCTCGGGACAAACCGATTACGAGCAGTACTTC
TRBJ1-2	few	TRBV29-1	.	CSVEDEGMGGDFYGYTF	TGCAGCGTTGAAGACGAGGGTATGGGGGGGGACTTCTATGGCTACACCTTC
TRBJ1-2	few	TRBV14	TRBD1	CASRGDSNYGYTF	TGTGCCAGCAGGGGGGACAGCAACTATGGCTACACCTTC
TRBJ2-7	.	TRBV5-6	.	CASSLSGANSYEQYF	TGTGCCAGCAGCTTAAGTGGGGCCAACTCCTACGAGCAGTACTTC
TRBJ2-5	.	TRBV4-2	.	CASSQDRQQETQYF	TGTGCCAGCAGCCAAGATAGACAGCAAGAGACCCAGTACTTC
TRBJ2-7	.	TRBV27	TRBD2	CASSLGASGPYVEQYF	TGTGCCAGCAGTTTGGGAGCTAGCGGACCGTACGTAGAGCAGTACTTC
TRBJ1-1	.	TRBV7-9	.	CASSLGSTEAFF	TGTGCCAGCAGCTTGGGGAGCACTGAAGCTTTCTTT
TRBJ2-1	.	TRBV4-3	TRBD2	CASSQELAREQFF	TGCGCCAGCAGCCAGGAACTAGCGAGGGAGCAGTTCTTC
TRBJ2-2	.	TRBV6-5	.	CASSYSRRDGGELFF	TGTGCCAGCAGTTACTCGAGGCGGGATGGCGGGGAGCTGTTTTTT
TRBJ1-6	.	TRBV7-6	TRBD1	CASSRDRTSPLHF	TGTGCCAGCAGCCGGGACAGGACCTCACCCCTCCACTTT
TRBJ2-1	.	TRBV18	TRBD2	CASSPTSGGALDQFF	TGTGCCAGCTCCCCGACTAGCGGGGGGGCCTTGGACCAGTTCTTC
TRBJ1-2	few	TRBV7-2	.	CASSLDGTVVGGYTF	TGTGCCAGCAGCTTAGATGGCACAGTTGTGGGCGGCTACACCTTC
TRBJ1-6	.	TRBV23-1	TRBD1	CASSTRRDRATYNSPLHF	TGCGCCAGCAGCACCAGGAGGGACAGGGCCACCTATAATTCACCCCTCCACTTT
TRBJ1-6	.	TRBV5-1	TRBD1	CASSLLGQGTPLHF	TGCGCCAGCAGCTTGCTCGGACAGGGGACACCCCTCCACTTT
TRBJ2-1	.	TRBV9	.	CASSVGRGSRNEQFF	TGTGCCAGCAGCGTAGGAAGAGGGAGTCGGAATGAGCAGTTCTTC
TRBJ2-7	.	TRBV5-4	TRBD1	CASSSQGNYEQYF	TGTGCCAGCAGCTCACAGGGGAACTACGAGCAGTACTTC
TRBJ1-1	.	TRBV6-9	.	CASSSPHGHYCQVERDSGKAFF	TGTGCCAGCAGTTCCCCCCACGGACACTACTGTCAAGTCGAAAGGGATTCCGGAAAAGCTTTCTTT
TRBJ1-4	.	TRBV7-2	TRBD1	CASSWGSRDRATNEKLFF	TGTGCCAGCAGCTGGGGCTCCCGGGACAGGGCAACTAATGAAAAACTGTTTTTT
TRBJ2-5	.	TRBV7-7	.	CASSPGGRSRTQYF	TGTGCTAGCAGCCCGGGGGGCAGGTCGAGAACCCAGTACTTC
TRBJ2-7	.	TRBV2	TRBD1	CASALGGTGGVGQYF	TGTGCCAGCGCCCTTGGCGGGACAGGGGGCGTAGGGCAGTACTTC
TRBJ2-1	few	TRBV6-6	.	CASRGASYNEQFF	TGTGCCAGCAGGGGGGCCTCCTACAATGAGCAGTTCTTC
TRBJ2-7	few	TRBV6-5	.	CASNFGRGSYEQYF	TGTGCCAGCAACTTCGGACGGGGCTCCTACGAGCAGTACTTC